A single sample is the source of the 25 T cell receptor beta chains below, sequenced in a study of memory CD4+ T cells and cytomegalovirus serostatus. Sequenced by immunoSEQ multiplex PCR; TCRdb stores in-frame clones only, minus some. Of 50,000 to 75,000 clones detected, about 81% appear once; the ten largest clones hold around 0.9%. Single viable CD3+CD4+CD8-CD45RO+ cells were sorted as the memory CD4+ T cells. The sample taken for sequencing was memory CD4+ T cells from blood. These receptors originate from an adult in good health and CMV-seronegative.

J is TRBJ2-2 and V is TRBV9, with D unresolved. The CDR3 extends over 13 amino acids. Deletions cut 4 bases from V and 6 bases from J, with 10 bases between. Germline lookup yields CDR1 SGDLS and CDR2 YYNGEE. This CDR3 is CASSPQRAGELFF. The CDR3 nucleotides read TGTGCCAGCAGCCCTCAGCGCGCCGGGGAGCTGTTTTTT.

CDR3 amino acids: CAWSRPRGEDEKLFF. As DNA, the CDR3 is TGTGCCTGGAGCCGCCCTCGGGGGGAGGATGAAAAACTGTTTTTT. The rearrangement links TRBV30 to TRBJ1-4; D might be TRBD1 (5 bases). Germline CDR1 is GTSNPN and CDR2 is SVGIG (reference sequence). V was trimmed by 3 bases and J by 6 bases, leaving 17 bases between them. The CDR3 loop spans 15 amino acids.

The rearrangement links TRBV7-9 to TRBJ1-2; possibly TRBD1 for D (6 bases). From germline, CDR1 is SEHNR and CDR2 FQNEAQ (reference sequence). The CDR3 has 13 amino acids. The germline V and J ends were trimmed by 4 bases and 9 bases, with 15 bases remaining between them. This chain's CDR3 is CASSWGQGRSYTF. The CDR3 DNA is TGTGCCAGCAGCTGGGGACAAGGAAGGAGCTACACCTTC.

V usage is TRBV2 and J usage is TRBJ1-1, with D possibly TRBD1 on 6 matching bases. The CDR3 is 13 amino acids. The germline V and J ends were trimmed by 7 bases and 3 bases, with 12 bases remaining between them. Germline-derived CDR1 and CDR2 are SNHLY and FYNNEI. CDR3 in amino acids: CASIKEGDTEAFF. As DNA, the CDR3 is TGTGCCAGCATCAAGGAGGGGGACACTGAAGCTTTCTTT. Filled out from reference TRBV2 and TRBJ1-1, the complete variable domain reads EPEVTQTPSHQVTQMGQEVILRCVPISNHLYFYWYRQILGQKVEFLVSFYNNEISEKSEIFDDQFSVERPDGSNFTLKIRSTKLEDSAMYFCASIKEGDTEAFFGQGTRLTVV.

As regards this clone: At one end, the junction sequence differs from germline, possibly due to a read error. The same CDR3 is also encoded by other DNA sequences in this sample. V and J are TRBV30 and TRBJ1-1; D uncertain. The germline V gene has CDR1 GTSNPN and CDR2 SVGIG (reference sequence). The CDR3 totals 14 residues. The CDR3 loop reads CAWSAYRENTEAFF. CDR3 coding DNA: TGTGCCTGGAGTGCCTACCGGGAAAACACTGAGGCTTTCTTT. Complete variable domain (other parts from reference TRBV30 and TRBJ1-1): SQTIHQWPATLVQPVGSPLSLECTVEGTSNPNLYWYRQAAGRGLQLLFYSVGIGQISSEVPQNLSASRPQDRQFILSSKKLLLSDSGFYLCAWSAYRENTEAFFGQGTRLTVV.

J is TRBJ1-5 and V is TRBV6-5; TRBD1 might be the D (5 bases). Trimming pared 5 bases from V and 7 bases from J, leaving 12 bases between. The length of the CDR3 is 13 residues. Germline CDR1 and CDR2: MNHEY and SVGAGI. The CDR3 nucleotides read TGTGCCAGCAGTCAGGGCCGCGGCCAGCCCCAGCATTTT. Amino acids: CASSQGRGQPQHF.

Comment on this clone: At one of its ends the junction is not consistent with the germline gene, which may arise from a read error. V and J are TRBV5-5 and TRBJ2-1; 10 bases are a match to TRBD2. This CDR3 spans 17 amino acids. The germline gives CDR1 SGHKS, CDR2 YYEKEE (reference sequence). As DNA, the CDR3 is TGTGCTAGCAGCTTATCCCTGAGGAGCGGGGGGGCCGAGGAGCAGTTCTTC. Residues: CASSLSLRSGGAEEQFF.

This rearrangement joins TRBV2 to TRBJ2-3; TRBD2 agrees at 11 bases. J was trimmed by 4 bases and V by 6 bases; bases with no gene match: 21. This CDR3 contains 20 residues. CDR1 and CDR2 from the germline V gene are SNHLY and FYNNEI. CDR3 sequence reads: CASSRPGGSGGAAGPDTQYF. The DNA for the CDR3 is TGTGCCAGCAGCCGCCCCGGGGGTAGCGGGGGGGCCGCCGGCCCAGATACGCAGTATTTT. The full variable domain, completed using reference TRBV2 and TRBJ2-3, is EPEVTQTPSHQVTQMGQEVILRCVPISNHLYFYWYRQILGQKVEFLVSFYNNEISEKSEIFDDQFSVERPDGSNFTLKIRSTKLEDSAMYFCASSRPGGSGGAAGPDTQYFGPGTRLTVL.

This chain joins TRBV7-3 and TRBJ1-6; D is uncertain. Trimming took 1 base from V and 4 from J, leaving 8 bases between them. This CDR3 has 15 amino acids. CDR1 SGHTA and CDR2 FQGTGA come from the germline V gene. DNA of the CDR3: TGTGCCAGCAGCTTAAGGGCAGAGTATAATTCACCCCTCCACTTT. Its translation is CASSLRAEYNSPLHF.

The chain has TRBV27 and TRBJ2-3; D is unclear. Per the germline V gene, CDR1 is MNHEY and CDR2 is SMNVEV (reference sequence). Trimming cost V 6 bases and J 0 bases, with 10 bases left between them. This CDR3 has 14 amino acids. The CDR3 DNA reads TGTGCCAGCAGATGGACGACAAGCACAGATACGCAGTATTTT. Translation: CASRWTTSTDTQYF.

This CDR3 reads CASSPGRAAEKLFF. CDR3 coding DNA: TGTGCCAGCTCACCGGGCAGGGCGGCTGAAAAACTGTTTTTT. This chain connects TRBV18 to TRBJ1-4; D is possibly TRBD1 (5 bases). The germline V and J ends were trimmed by 3 bases and 7 bases, with 12 bases remaining between them. This CDR3 is 14 amino acids long. The germline V gene has CDR1 KGHSH and CDR2 LQKENI.

The chain's CDR3 is CAISDEETQYF. The CDR3 DNA reads TGTGCCATCAGTGACGAGGAGACCCAGTACTTC. The chain has TRBV10-3 and TRBJ2-5; no clear D gene. Germline loops: CDR1 ENHRY, CDR2 SYGVKD. V lost 3 bases and J lost 5, with 4 bases in between. CDR3 length equals 11 residues.

V and J are TRBV5-1 and TRBJ2-1; 8 bases map to TRBD2. This CDR3 contains 17 residues. V lost 0 bases, J lost 1 base, and 6 bases stayed unmatched. Germline-derived CDR1 and CDR2 are SGHRS and YFSETQ. The CDR3: CASSLALRGGSYNEQFF. As DNA, the CDR3 is TGCGCCAGCAGCTTGGCCCTCCGGGGGGGGTCCTACAATGAGCAGTTCTTC.

The chain employs TRBV2 and TRBJ2-7; 8 bases fit TRBD1. CDR1 is SNHLY, CDR2 FYNNEI, per germline. V lost 10 bases, J lost 0 bases, and 5 bases stayed unmatched. The CDR3 loop spans 13 amino acids. The CDR3 nucleotides are TGTGCCAAAGGACAGGGCCCCTCCTACGAGCAGTACTTC. Translation gives CAKGQGPSYEQYF.

V and J are TRBV7-7 and TRBJ2-3, with 8 bases lining up with TRBD2. V dropped 5 bases and J dropped 5; count of bases not matched to a gene: 12. Germline V gene sequence: CDR1 SSHAT, CDR2 FNYEAQ (reference sequence). The CDR3 runs to 16 residues. The CDR3 nucleotides are TGTGCCAGCAGCCCCCGTTCCGGGGGGGCCTTAGATACGCAGTATTTT. Encoded protein: CASSPRSGGALDTQYF.

This clone was observed once. The chain joins TRBV5-1 to TRBJ2-2, with no clear D. CDR1 is SGHRS, CDR2 YFSETQ, per germline. The CDR3 runs 17 residues. The V end lost 4 bases, the J end lost 1 base, and 17 bases lay between the germline ends. The chain's CDR3 is CASSQATRQLNTGELFF. CDR3 sequence (DNA): TGCGCCAGCAGCCAAGCGACCAGGCAACTGAACACCGGGGAGCTGTTTTTT.

The chain uses TRBV6-1 and TRBJ2-5, with D unclear. CDR1 is MNHNS and CDR2 is SASEGT in the germline V gene. V was cut by 5 bases and J by 4 bases, with 5 bases left in between. CDR3 size: 11 residues. CDR3 protein: CASSFPETQYF. CDR3 nucleotides: TGTGCCAGCAGTTTCCCAGAGACCCAGTACTTC.

This rearrangement joins TRBV5-1 to TRBJ1-6; 7 nucleotides agree with TRBD1. V trimming: 4 bases; J trimming: 7 bases; junction bases outside the gene matches: 11. The CDR3 extends over 16 amino acids. CDR1 and CDR2 (germline): SGHRS, YFSETQ. In nucleotides, the CDR3 is TGCGCCAGCAGCCCCACCGGGGCAGGGGGAAATTCACCCCTCCACTTT. This sequence encodes CASSPTGAGGNSPLHF.

The chain carries TRBV28 and TRBJ1-5; D gene ambiguous. CDR3 length: 12 residues. Looked up from germline, CDR1 is MDHEN and CDR2 is SYDVKM. V lost 7 bases to trimming and J lost 5 bases, with 9 bases between them. CDR3 in amino acids: CASMALHQPQHF. The CDR3 DNA reads as TGTGCCAGCATGGCCCTTCATCAGCCCCAGCATTTT.

This clone was found once. The chain is built from TRBV14 and TRBJ2-1, with 7 nucleotides matching TRBD2. Germline CDR1 and CDR2: SGHDN and FVKESK. This CDR3 is built from 17 residues. The V segment lost 1 base and the J segment 7 bases; nucleotides outside the gene matches: 13. CDR3 protein: CASSQGLGGGSMNEQFF. The CDR3 nucleotides read TGTGCCAGCAGCCAAGGTCTTGGCGGGGGATCCATGAATGAGCAGTTCTTC.

This sequence joins TRBV29-1 and TRBJ1-1; D is undetermined. Germline CDR1 reads SQVTM; CDR2 reads ANQGSEA. V lost 5 bases to trimming and J lost 0 bases, with 13 bases between them. This CDR3 spans 14 amino acids. The CDR3 coding sequence is TGCAGCGTTTACAGCAAGGTCCTGAACACTGAAGCTTTCTTT. This sequence encodes CSVYSKVLNTEAFF.

V usage is TRBV12-5 and J usage is TRBJ2-3; D not certain. V lost 7 bases to trimming and J lost 3 bases, with 5 bases between them. This CDR3 spans 11 amino acids. CDR1 is LGHNT and CDR2 is FRNRAP in the germline V gene. The CDR3 loop reads CASVQTDTQYF. The CDR3 region has the DNA TGTGCTAGTGTTCAAACAGATACGCAGTATTTT.

J is TRBJ2-7 and V is TRBV18; 7 bases are a match to TRBD1. Unmatched junction bases numbered 7, after V lost 3 bases and J lost 2 bases. Germline V lookup: CDR1 KGHSH, CDR2 LQKENI. The CDR3 runs to 15 residues. This CDR3 reads CASSPTTGSAYEQYF. In DNA form, the CDR3 reads TGTGCCAGCTCACCGACGACAGGGTCGGCCTACGAGCAGTACTTC.

This chain connects TRBV19 to TRBJ1-3; D uncertain. CDR3 length: 16 amino acids. Germline V gives CDR1 LNHDA, CDR2 SQIVND (reference sequence). V lost 7 bases to trimming and J lost 0 bases, with 16 bases between them. The CDR3 reads CASTDRLRTSGNTIYF. The CDR3 nucleotides are TGTGCCAGTACCGACCGGTTACGGACCTCTGGAAACACCATATATTTT.

This sequence joins TRBV11-2 and TRBJ1-1; D unresolved. CDR3 length: 14 residues. Between the trimmed V and J ends, which lost 1 base and 1 base, there was a span of 7 bases. Per germline, CDR1 SGHAT and CDR2 FQNNGV. The CDR3 DNA reads TGTGCCAGCAGCTTAGGGTTGACGAACACTGAAGCTTTCTTT. Protein: CASSLGLTNTEAFF.